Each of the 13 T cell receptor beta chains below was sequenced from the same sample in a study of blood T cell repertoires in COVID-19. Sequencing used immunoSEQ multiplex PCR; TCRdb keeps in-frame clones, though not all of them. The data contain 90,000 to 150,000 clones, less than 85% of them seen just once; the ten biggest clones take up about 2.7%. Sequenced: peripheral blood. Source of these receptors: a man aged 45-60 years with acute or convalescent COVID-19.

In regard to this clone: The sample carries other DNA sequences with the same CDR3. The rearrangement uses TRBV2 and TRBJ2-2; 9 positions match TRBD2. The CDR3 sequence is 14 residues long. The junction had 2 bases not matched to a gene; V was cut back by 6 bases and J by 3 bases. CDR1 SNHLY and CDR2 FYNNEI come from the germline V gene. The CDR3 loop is CASSRLADTGELFF. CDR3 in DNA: TGTGCCAGCAGCCGACTAGCGGACACCGGGGAGCTGTTTTTT. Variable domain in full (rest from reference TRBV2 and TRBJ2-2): EPEVTQTPSHQVTQMGQEVILRCVPISNHLYFYWYRQILGQKVEFLVSFYNNEISEKSEIFDDQFSVERPDGSNFTLKIRSTKLEDSAMYFCASSRLADTGELFFGEGSRLTVL.

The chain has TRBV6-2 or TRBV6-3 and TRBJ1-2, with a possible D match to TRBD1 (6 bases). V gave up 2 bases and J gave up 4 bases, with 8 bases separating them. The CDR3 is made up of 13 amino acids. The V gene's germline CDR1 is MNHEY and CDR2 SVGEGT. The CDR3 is CASSYQQGYGYTF. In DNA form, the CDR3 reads TGTGCCAGCAGTTACCAACAGGGCTATGGCTACACCTTC.

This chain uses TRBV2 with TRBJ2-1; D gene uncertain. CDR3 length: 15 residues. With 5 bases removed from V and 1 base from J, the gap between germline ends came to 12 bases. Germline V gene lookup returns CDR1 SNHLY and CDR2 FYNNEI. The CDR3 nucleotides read TGTGCCAGCAGTCCCGACTTGCTATCCTACAATGAGCAGTTCTTC. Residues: CASSPDLLSYNEQFF.

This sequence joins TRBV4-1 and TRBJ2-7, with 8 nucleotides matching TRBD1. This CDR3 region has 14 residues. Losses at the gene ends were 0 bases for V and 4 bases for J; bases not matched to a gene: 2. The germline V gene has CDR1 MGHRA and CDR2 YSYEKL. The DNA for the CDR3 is TGCGCCAGCAGCCAAGACAGGGGGCCTTACGAGCAGTACTTC. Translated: CASSQDRGPYEQYF.

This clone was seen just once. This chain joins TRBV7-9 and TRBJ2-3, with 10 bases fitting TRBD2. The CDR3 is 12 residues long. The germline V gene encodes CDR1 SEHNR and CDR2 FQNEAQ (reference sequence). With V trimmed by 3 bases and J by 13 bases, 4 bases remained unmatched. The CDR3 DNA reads TGTGCCAGCAGCTTGGGTGGGACTAGCGAGTATTTT. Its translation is CASSLGGTSEYF.

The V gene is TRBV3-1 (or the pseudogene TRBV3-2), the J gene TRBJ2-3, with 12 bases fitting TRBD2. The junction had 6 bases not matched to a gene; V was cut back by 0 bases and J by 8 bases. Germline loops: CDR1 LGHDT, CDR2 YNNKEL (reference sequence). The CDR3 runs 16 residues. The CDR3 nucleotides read TGTGCCAGCAGCCAAGATCTAGCGGGAGGGCTGAGTACGCAGTATTTT. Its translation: CASSQDLAGGLSTQYF.

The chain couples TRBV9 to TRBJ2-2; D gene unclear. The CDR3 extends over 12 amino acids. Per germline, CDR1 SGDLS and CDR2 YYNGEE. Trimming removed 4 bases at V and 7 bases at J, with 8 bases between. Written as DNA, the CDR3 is TGTGCCAGCAGCTTCAACGGCGGGGAGCTGTTTTTT. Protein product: CASSFNGGELFF.

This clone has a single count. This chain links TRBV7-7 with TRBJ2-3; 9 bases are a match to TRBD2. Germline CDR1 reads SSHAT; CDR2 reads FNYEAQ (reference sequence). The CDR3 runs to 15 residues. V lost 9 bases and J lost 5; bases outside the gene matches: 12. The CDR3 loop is CASPRSGGPGDTQYF. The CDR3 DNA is TGTGCCAGTCCCCGTAGCGGGGGCCCGGGAGATACGCAGTATTTT.

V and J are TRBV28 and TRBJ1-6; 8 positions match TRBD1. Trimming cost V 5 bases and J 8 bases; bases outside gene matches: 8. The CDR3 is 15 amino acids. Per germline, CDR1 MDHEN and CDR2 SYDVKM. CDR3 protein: CASSAPGQVYSPLHF. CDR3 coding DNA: TGTGCCAGCAGTGCCCCGGGACAGGTTTATTCACCCCTCCACTTT.

CDR3 in DNA: TGTGCCAGCAGCTTTCGCCGGGGAGGGCCAACCGGGGAGCTGTTTTTT. Protein: CASSFRRGGPTGELFF. This chain uses TRBV21-1 with TRBJ2-2; the table gives TRBD2 as D, unverified against the DNA. TRBV21-1 has pseudogene status. This CDR3 region has 16 residues.

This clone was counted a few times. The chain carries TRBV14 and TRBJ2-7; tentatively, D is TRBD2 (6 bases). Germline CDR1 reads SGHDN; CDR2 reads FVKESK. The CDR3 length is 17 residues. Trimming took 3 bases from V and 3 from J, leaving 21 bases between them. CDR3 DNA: TGTGCCAGCAGCCAGGAGAAGGAGCGGGCGGGACTCTACGAGCAGTACTTC. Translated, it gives CASSQEKERAGLYEQYF.

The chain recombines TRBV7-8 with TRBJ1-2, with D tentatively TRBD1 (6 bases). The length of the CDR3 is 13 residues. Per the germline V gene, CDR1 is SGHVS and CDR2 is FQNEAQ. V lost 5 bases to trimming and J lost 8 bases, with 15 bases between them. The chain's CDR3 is CASSHRDMRGYTF. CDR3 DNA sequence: TGTGCCAGCAGCCACCGGGACATGAGGGGCTACACCTTC.

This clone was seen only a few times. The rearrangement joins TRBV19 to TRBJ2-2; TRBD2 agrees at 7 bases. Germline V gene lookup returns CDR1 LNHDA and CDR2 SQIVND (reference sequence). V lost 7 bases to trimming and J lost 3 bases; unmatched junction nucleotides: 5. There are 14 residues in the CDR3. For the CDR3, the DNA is TGTGCCAGTAACGGGGGAGGGTACACCGGGGAGCTGTTTTTT. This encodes CASNGGGYTGELFF. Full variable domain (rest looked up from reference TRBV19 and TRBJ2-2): DGGITQSPKYLFRKEGQNVTLSCEQNLNHDAMYWYRQDPGQGLRLIYYSQIVNDFQKGDIAEGYSVSREKKESFPLTVTSAQKNPTAFYLCASNGGGYTGELFFGEGSRLTVL.